The 26 T cell receptor beta chains below all came from one sample that was sequenced in a study of blood T cell repertoires in COVID-19. Repertoires were generated with immunoSEQ multiplex PCR, while TCRdb's copy carries only in-frame clones and drops some. The sample carries around 68,000 clones, around 91% recorded once. Sequencing was carried out using peripheral blood. The receptors come from a man aged 50 to 59 with acute or convalescent COVID-19.

The V call is TRBV30, the J call TRBJ2-1, with 15 bases identical to TRBD2. Trimming at V came to 5 bases and at J to 7 bases, leaving 3 bases not matched to a gene. CDR3 length: 14 amino acids. In germline, CDR1 is GTSNPN, CDR2 SVGIG (reference sequence). The CDR3 loop reads CAWGGTSGGNEQFF. The CDR3 DNA reads TGTGCCTGGGGTGGGACTAGCGGGGGGAATGAGCAGTTCTTC.

The chain has TRBV5-5 and TRBJ1-1; D is possibly TRBD1 (5 bases). This CDR3 contains 17 residues. From germline, CDR1 is SGHKS and CDR2 YYEKEE (reference sequence). V gave up 4 bases and J gave up 0 bases, with 19 bases separating them. CDR3 region: CASSPNLDIRLNTEAFF. CDR3 nucleotides: TGTGCCAGCAGCCCTAACCTGGACATAAGGTTGAACACTGAAGCTTTCTTT.

The rearrangement uses TRBV12-5 and TRBJ2-2; 7 bases are a match to TRBD1. The J segment lost 2 bases and the V segment lost 6 bases, leaving 12 bases of the junction unmatched. This CDR3 is 17 amino acids long. Germline CDR1 and CDR2: LGHNT and FRNRAP. This CDR3 reads CASGQTPDRVNTGELFF. CDR3 nucleotides: TGTGCTAGTGGCCAAACACCCGACAGGGTTAACACCGGGGAGCTGTTTTTT.

The V gene is TRBV19, the J gene TRBJ1-2; the D is unclear. From germline, CDR1 is LNHDA and CDR2 SQIVND (reference sequence). V dropped 1 base and J dropped 4 bases, with 7 bases sitting between them. The CDR3 is made up of 13 amino acids. The DNA for the CDR3 is TGTGCCAGTAGTATAGGAGGCAGCTATGGCTACACCTTC. It translates to CASSIGGSYGYTF.

This clone was observed once. The chain employs TRBV4-3 and TRBJ2-5, with TRBD2 identical over 9 bases. Germline loops: CDR1 LGHNA, CDR2 YSLEER. The J segment lost 7 bases and the V segment lost 0 bases, leaving 12 bases of the junction unmatched. The CDR3 length is 17 residues. The CDR3 loop reads CASSQDLVTSGVGTQYF. The CDR3, as DNA: TGCGCCAGCAGCCAAGATCTAGTGACTAGCGGTGTCGGGACCCAGTACTTC.

The chain carries TRBV24-1 and TRBJ2-1; 8 bases fit TRBD1. The V segment lost 7 bases and the J segment 6 bases; nucleotides outside the gene matches: 10. The CDR3 is 15 residues long. Looked up from germline, CDR1 is KGHDR and CDR2 is SFDVKD. Written as DNA, the CDR3 is TGTGCCACCAGCAACGAGAATCAGGGGGCCAATGAGCAGTTCTTC. Translating gives CATSNENQGANEQFF.

The chain has TRBV30 and TRBJ1-1; tentatively, D is TRBD1 (5 bases). Germline CDR1 and CDR2: GTSNPN and SVGIG (reference sequence). Between the trimmed V and J ends, which lost 4 bases and 0 bases, there was a span of 18 bases. CDR3 length: 16 amino acids. The CDR3: CAWTPQRGTLNTEAFF. The CDR3 DNA is TGTGCCTGGACCCCACAAAGGGGAACTTTGAACACTGAAGCTTTCTTT. Full variable domain (missing parts from reference TRBV30 and TRBJ1-1): SQTIHQWPATLVQPVGSPLSLECTVEGTSNPNLYWYRQAAGRGLQLLFYSVGIGQISSEVPQNLSASRPQDRQFILSSKKLLLSDSGFYLCAWTPQRGTLNTEAFFGQGTRLTVV.

V is TRBV4-3 and J is TRBJ1-1; D is unresolved. The CDR3 has 15 residues. Germline V CDR1 and CDR2: LGHNA, YSLEER. V was trimmed by 1 base and J by 4 bases, leaving 13 bases between them. The CDR3 coding sequence is TGCGCCAGCAGCCAAGGGTTGGTGAGTGGCACTGAAGCTTTCTTT. Residues: CASSQGLVSGTEAFF.

This chain uses TRBV7-9 with TRBJ1-1; 8 bases are a match to TRBD1. Germline V gene sequence: CDR1 SEHNR, CDR2 FQNEAQ (reference sequence). The CDR3 runs to 15 residues. V trimming: 4 bases; J trimming: 0 bases; junction bases outside the gene matches: 4. CDR3 DNA: TGTGCCAGCAGCTCCCCGGGACAGGTGAACACTGAAGCTTTCTTT. The encoded protein is CASSSPGQVNTEAFF.

The chain recombines TRBV28 with TRBJ1-6; D not resolved. The V gene lost 4 bases and the J gene lost 4 bases, with 11 bases spanning the gap. CDR3 length equals 15 residues. The germline gives CDR1 MDHEN, CDR2 SYDVKM. For the CDR3, the DNA is TGTGCCAGCAGTTACTGGCAGACATATAATTCACCCCTCCACTTT. Protein product: CASSYWQTYNSPLHF.

V is TRBV28 and J is TRBJ2-3, with 13 bases matching TRBD2. The CDR3 totals 20 residues. V lost 6 bases, J lost 0 bases, and 15 bases stayed unmatched. Per germline, CDR1 MDHEN and CDR2 SYDVKM. CDR3 nucleotides: TGTGCCAGCAGCCGACCTCTTTGGACTAGCGGGAGTGAGAGCACAGATACGCAGTATTTT. Translation gives CASSRPLWTSGSESTDTQYF.

The genes are TRBV10-1 and TRBJ1-6; D is uncertain. This CDR3 spans 14 amino acids. V dropped 2 bases and J dropped 10 bases, with 12 bases sitting between them. Germline values: CDR1 WNHNN, CDR2 SYGVQD (reference sequence). The CDR3 loop reads CASSEEAEESPLHF. The CDR3 nucleotides are TGCGCCAGCAGTGAGGAGGCCGAGGAATCACCCCTCCACTTT.

This rearrangement joins TRBV5-6 to TRBJ2-7, with 7 nucleotides matching TRBD1. The V and J ends lost 4 bases and 0 bases, in that order; junction bases with no gene match: 4. Per germline, CDR1 SGHDT and CDR2 YYEEEE. CDR3 length: 14 amino acids. DNA of the CDR3: TGTGCCAGCAGCAGACAGGGTACCTCCTACGAGCAGTACTTC. Translated: CASSRQGTSYEQYF. Using reference TRBV5-6 and TRBJ2-7 for the parts outside the CDR3, the full variable domain is DAGVTQSPTHLIKTRGQQVTLRCSPKSGHDTVSWYQQALGQGPQFIFQYYEEEERQRGNFPDRFSGHQFPNYSSELNVNALLLGDSALYLCASSRQGTSYEQYFGPGTRLTVT.

This chain joins TRBV6-2 or TRBV6-3 and TRBJ1-2; D might be TRBD1 (5 bases). V dropped 0 bases and J dropped 3 bases, with 14 bases sitting between them. Looked up from germline, CDR1 is MNHEY and CDR2 is SVGEGT. The CDR3 consists of 16 residues. The CDR3 region is CASSYSPQGLDYGYTF. DNA for the CDR3: TGTGCCAGCAGTTACTCGCCTCAGGGTTTAGACTATGGCTACACCTTC.

This chain's CDR3 is CASSQDTGRVEQYF. The CDR3 coding sequence is TGCGCCAGCAGCCAAGATACGGGCAGGGTCGAGCAGTACTTC. The chain is built from TRBV4-3 and TRBJ2-7; D is possibly TRBD1 (5 bases). V was trimmed by 0 bases and J by 6 bases, leaving 12 bases between them. This CDR3 contains 14 residues. Germline V gives CDR1 LGHNA, CDR2 YSLEER.

The chain uses TRBV6-1 and TRBJ1-3; 7 positions agree with TRBD1. Looked up from germline, CDR1 is MNHNS and CDR2 is SASEGT. The CDR3 consists of 15 residues. V shed 2 bases, J shed 4 bases, and the junction held 5 bases outside the gene matches. DNA for the CDR3: TGTGCCAGCAGTGAATTGCAGGGACAGGGAAACACCATATATTTT. Translation: CASSELQGQGNTIYF.

The chain links TRBV18 to TRBJ1-4, with TRBD1 as a possible D gene (5 bases). This CDR3 comprises 14 residues. V gave up 6 bases and J gave up 1 base, with 9 bases separating them. The V gene's germline CDR1 is KGHSH and CDR2 LQKENI. This CDR3 reads CASSPQGTNEKLFF. In DNA form, the CDR3 reads TGTGCCAGCTCGCCCCAGGGAACTAATGAAAAACTGTTTTTT.

The rearrangement uses TRBV27 and TRBJ1-4, with 7 nucleotides matching TRBD1. Germline lookup yields CDR1 MNHEY and CDR2 SMNVEV (reference sequence). The CDR3 length is 13 residues. Trimming removed 5 bases from V and 6 bases from J; junction bases left unmatched: 3. DNA of the CDR3: TGTGCCAGCAGTCGGGACAGCTATGAAAAACTGTTTTTT. It translates to CASSRDSYEKLFF. Complete variable domain (other parts from reference TRBV27 and TRBJ1-4): EAQVTQNPRYLITVTGKKLTVTCSQNMNHEYMSWYRQDPGLGLRQIYYSMNVEVTDKGDVPEGYKVSRKEKRNFPLILESPSPNQTSLYFCASSRDSYEKLFFGSGTQLSVL.

CDR3 protein: CASSSGTGTSGAYEQYV. The CDR3 bases are TGTGCCAGCTCAAGTGGGACCGGGACTAGCGGGGCCTACGAGCAGTACGTC. This sequence joins TRBV18 and TRBJ2-7; TRBD2 aligns across 13 bases. V lost 5 bases and J lost 2; bases outside the gene matches: 9. Germline assignment: CDR1 KGHSH and CDR2 LQKENI. The CDR3 loop spans 17 amino acids.

This chain joins TRBV2 and TRBJ1-1, with no clear D. The ends were cut back, 11 bases at V and 5 bases at J, with 18 bases in the middle. CDR3 length: 13 amino acids. From germline, CDR1 is SNHLY and CDR2 FYNNEI. The CDR3 sequence is CAVTFGIETEAFF. The CDR3 DNA is TGTGCCGTTACCTTCGGGATAGAAACTGAAGCTTTCTTT.

The V call is TRBV29-1, the J call TRBJ1-1; 7 bases are shared with TRBD1. This CDR3 contains 12 residues. V shed 5 bases, J shed 4 bases, and the junction held 4 bases outside the gene matches. Germline lookup yields CDR1 SQVTM and CDR2 ANQGSEA. The CDR3: CSVQDRPTEAFF. DNA of the CDR3: TGCAGCGTTCAGGACAGGCCCACTGAAGCTTTCTTT.

The CDR3 loop is CASSQTGLAGGGQETQYF. CDR3 sequence (DNA): TGTGCCAGCAGCCAGACGGGACTAGCGGGAGGAGGGCAAGAGACCCAGTACTTC. The chain employs TRBV7-3 and TRBJ2-5; 15 bases match TRBD2. Germline V gene data show CDR1 as SGHTA and CDR2 as FQGTGA. V shed 5 bases and J 2 bases; nucleotides not matched to a gene: 9. This CDR3 has 18 residues.

The chain couples TRBV24-1 to TRBJ2-5; D perhaps matches TRBD1 (6 bases). The germline V gene encodes CDR1 KGHDR and CDR2 SFDVKD. CDR3 length equals 14 residues. V lost 3 bases to trimming and J lost 2 bases, with 9 bases between them. CDR3 residues: CATSDKRGQETQYF. The CDR3 DNA reads as TGTGCCACCAGTGATAAGAGGGGGCAAGAGACCCAGTACTTC.

This clone was seen only once. The V call is TRBV28, the J call TRBJ2-3; 11 bases map to TRBD2. The CDR3 is 16 residues long. Per the germline V gene, CDR1 is MDHEN and CDR2 is SYDVKM. J was trimmed by 1 base and V by 5 bases; bases with no gene match: 5. The CDR3 DNA follows: TGTGCCAGCAGTACGCCACTAGCGGGGGGCACAGATACGCAGTATTTT. It translates to CASSTPLAGGTDTQYF.

The genes are TRBV9 and TRBJ2-3; no reliable D call. V lost 0 bases and J 0 bases, leaving 11 bases between the germline ends. Per the germline V gene, CDR1 is SGDLS and CDR2 is YYNGEE. This CDR3 is 16 amino acids long. CDR3 in DNA: TGTGCCAGCAGCGTAGGGGCAGCCCCTAGCACAGATACGCAGTATTTT. Translation gives CASSVGAAPSTDTQYF.

The chain employs TRBV24-1 and TRBJ2-1; 9 bases map to TRBD2. The ends lost 3 bases at V and 4 bases at J; junction bases unmatched: 3. Per the germline V gene, CDR1 is KGHDR and CDR2 is SFDVKD. The CDR3 spans 15 residues. The CDR3 is CATSDGLAGYNEQFF. CDR3 nucleotide sequence: TGTGCCACCAGTGATGGTCTAGCGGGGTACAATGAGCAGTTCTTC.